This entry lists 14 T cell receptor beta chains sequenced from one sample in a study of cytomegalovirus exposure and HLA in healthy donors. Assay used: immunoSEQ multiplex PCR; TCRdb lists only in-frame clones, some missing. The data contain over 55,000 clones, approximately 96% of them singletons. The sequenced sample consisted of PBMCs. The receptors here all came from a young man in good health and CMV-seronegative.

This chain joins TRBV5-6 and TRBJ2-7, with no clear D. With 3 bases removed from V and 7 bases from J, the gap between germline ends came to 17 bases. Germline values: CDR1 SGHDT, CDR2 YYEEEE. This CDR3 is built from 14 residues. The DNA of the CDR3 is TGTGCCAGCAGCTCGATGACCGAACTCGGGGAGCAGTACTTC. Its translation is CASSSMTELGEQYF.

The chain has TRBV7-8 and TRBJ2-2; TRBD2 aligns across 9 bases. Per germline, CDR1 SGHVS and CDR2 FQNEAQ. Trimming cost V 5 bases and J 5 bases; bases outside gene matches: 12. This CDR3 has 17 residues. The DNA for the CDR3 is TGTGCCAGCAGCCCCGCCGAACTAGCGGGTGGTACCGGGGAGCTGTTTTTT. Translating it yields CASSPAELAGGTGELFF.

As regards this clone: Mismatch with germline at one junction end may stem from a read error. The chain uses TRBV7-2 and TRBJ1-1; TRBD1 aligns across 7 bases. The CDR3 contains 12 residues. CDR1 and CDR2 from the germline V gene are SGHTA and FQGNSA. For the CDR3, the DNA is TGTGCCAGCAGCTACGACAGGGCCTGGCTTTCTTTT. It codes for CASSYDRAWLSF. Variable domain in full (rest from reference TRBV7-2 and TRBJ1-1): GAGVSQSPSNKVTEKGKDVELRCDPISGHTALYWYRQSLGQGLEFLIYFQGNSAPDKSGLPSDRFSAERTGGSVSTLTIQRTQQEDSAVYLCASSYDRAWLSFGQGTRLTVV.

This chain links TRBV5-1 with TRBJ2-7, with 12 bases that match TRBD2. This CDR3 comprises 15 residues. The germline CDR1 and CDR2 sequences are SGHRS and YFSETQ. Unmatched junction bases numbered 8, after V lost 4 bases and J lost 6 bases. CDR3: CASSLTSGRTGEQYF. The CDR3 nucleotides read TGCGCCAGCAGCCTGACTAGCGGGAGAACGGGCGAGCAGTACTTC.

This clone has a single count. The chain links TRBV5-4 to TRBJ2-3, with 8 bases identical to TRBD2. Germline CDR1 reads SGHNT; CDR2 reads YYREEE (reference sequence). The CDR3 sequence is 16 residues long. The J segment lost 0 bases and the V segment lost 4 bases, leaving 7 bases of the junction unmatched. The chain's CDR3 is CASSTPGTRSTDTQYF. CDR3 in DNA: TGTGCCAGCAGCACCCCCGGGACTAGAAGCACAGATACGCAGTATTTT.

The V and J genes are TRBV7-9 and TRBJ2-1, with 10 bases identical to TRBD1. The CDR3 loop spans 16 amino acids. V lost 2 bases and J lost 5; bases outside the gene matches: 6. The germline CDR1 and CDR2 sequences are SEHNR and FQNEAQ (reference sequence). CDR3 loop: CASSLPTGTGDNEQFF. CDR3 nucleotide sequence: TGTGCCAGCAGCTTACCTACCGGGACAGGGGACAATGAGCAGTTCTTC.

This clone has only a few counts. The chain couples TRBV6-1 to TRBJ2-7; 8 bases agree with TRBD1. After removal of 7 bases from V and 7 bases from J, the junction contained 9 bases not matched to a gene. Per the germline V gene, CDR1 is MNHNS and CDR2 is SASEGT. The CDR3 has 13 residues. The CDR3 protein is CASIRDRSWEQYF. Written as DNA, the CDR3 is TGTGCCAGCATACGGGACAGGTCTTGGGAGCAGTACTTC.

The chain links TRBV6-5 to TRBJ2-2; perhaps TRBD1 as D (6 bases). V shed 5 bases and J shed 2 bases, with 12 bases lying between them. In germline, CDR1 is MNHEY, CDR2 SVGAGI. This CDR3 comprises 15 residues. The DNA of the CDR3 is TGTGCCAGCAGTCACACGGGACAAAACACCGGGGAGCTGTTTTTT. Its translation: CASSHTGQNTGELFF.

In this sample, this clone turned up once. This chain uses TRBV27 with TRBJ2-1, with 8 bases aligning to TRBD2. Germline V gives CDR1 MNHEY, CDR2 SMNVEV (reference sequence). Losses at the gene ends were 7 bases for V and 7 bases for J; bases not matched to a gene: 6. The CDR3 totals 13 residues. In DNA form, the CDR3 reads TGTGCCAGCACCCGGGGGGGATGGAATGAGCAGTTCTTC. It codes for CASTRGGWNEQFF.

The chain carries TRBV19 and TRBJ1-2, with 11 bases aligning to TRBD1. V dropped 3 bases and J dropped 6; count of bases not matched to a gene: 15. The CDR3 has 18 amino acids. The germline CDR1 and CDR2 sequences are LNHDA and SQIVND (reference sequence). CDR3 sequence reads: CASSIQSGTGGDLDGYTF. In DNA form, the CDR3 reads TGTGCCAGTAGTATCCAAAGCGGGACAGGGGGTGATTTGGATGGCTACACCTTC. The full variable domain, its missing parts supplied by reference TRBV19 and TRBJ1-2, is DGGITQSPKYLFRKEGQNVTLSCEQNLNHDAMYWYRQDPGQGLRLIYYSQIVNDFQKGDIAEGYSVSREKKESFPLTVTSAQKNPTAFYLCASSIQSGTGGDLDGYTFGSGTRLTVV.

V is TRBV19 and J is TRBJ2-3; the match to TRBD2 covers 12 bases. V was clipped by 3 bases and J by 2 bases; unmatched bases: 3. The CDR3 loop spans 16 amino acids. The germline gives CDR1 LNHDA, CDR2 SQIVND (reference sequence). The CDR3 coding sequence is TGTGCCAGTAGTATCGGACTAGCGGGAAACACAGATACGCAGTATTTT. Residues: CASSIGLAGNTDTQYF.

J is TRBJ2-7 and V is TRBV14, with 9 bases matching TRBD2. V lost 1 base to trimming and J lost 7 bases; unmatched junction nucleotides: 5. The CDR3 has 14 amino acids. The germline V gene has CDR1 SGHDN and CDR2 FVKESK. The CDR3 nucleotides read TGTGCCAGCAGCCAAGTAGCGGGAGTGGGGGAGCAGTACTTC. Amino acids: CASSQVAGVGEQYF.

V gene TRBV7-9 combines with J gene TRBJ1-2; a possible D gene is TRBD1 (6 bases). The germline V gene encodes CDR1 SEHNR and CDR2 FQNEAQ (reference sequence). The CDR3 spans 16 residues. Trimming took 0 bases from V and 4 from J, leaving 15 bases between them. CDR3 protein: CASSLALAGEGYGYTF. The CDR3 DNA sequence: TGTGCCAGCAGCTTAGCGCTGGCAGGGGAAGGCTATGGCTACACCTTC.

This chain connects TRBV28 to TRBJ2-7; D might be TRBD1 (6 bases). V was clipped by 6 bases and J by 1 base, with 16 bases between them. This CDR3 spans 15 amino acids. Germline lookup yields CDR1 MDHEN and CDR2 SYDVKM. This chain's CDR3 is CASRSDRGGSYEQYF. CDR3 bases: TGTGCCAGCAGGTCGGACAGAGGGGGATCCTACGAGCAGTACTTC.